This T cell receptor beta chain is drawn from a study of cytomegalovirus exposure and HLA in healthy donors. Study observations and caveats: Among the most significant clusters, several appeared linked to common viral pathogens in a later analysis. The study labeled about 160 TCR beta chains cytomegalovirus-associated. Clonal expansion, a later analysis showed, was greater in HLA-associated TCR beta chains than in equally common others. Later analysis placed DRB1 highest and HLA-C lowest in TCR association rates, which differed by HLA locus.

Germline V lookup: CDR1 SGHTA, CDR2 FQGTGA. The CDR3 is made up of 14 amino acids. V lost 5 bases, J lost 4 bases, and 5 bases stayed unmatched. The PCR used 60 Vbeta and 13 Jbeta primers. The data were produced by immunoSEQ multiplex PCR, yet TCRdb's version contains in-frame clones alone and is incomplete. Of about 150,000 clones in the sample, over 60% were seen once. As for this clone: Its antigen is unidentified.

This TCR came from a man aged 35-49 years in good health and CMV-seronegative. The sample consisted of PBMCs. The chain carries TRBV7-3 and TRBJ2-1; 7 nucleotides line up with TRBD2. This CDR3 is CASSPSGVYNEQFF. The CDR3 coding sequence is TGTGCCAGCAGCCCAAGCGGGGTTTACAATGAGCAGTTCTTC.